Below, 12 T cell receptor beta chains from the same sample are listed, as sequenced in a study of blood T cell repertoires in COVID-19. Profiling relied on immunoSEQ multiplex PCR, and the TCRdb table lists in-frame clones only, not all of them. The data show over 200,000 clones, with roughly 86% seen just once and roughly 8% held by the top ten. The specimen sequenced was peripheral blood. The receptor source for this set is a woman between 50 and 59 years old with active or convalescent COVID-19.

V is TRBV15 and J is TRBJ2-5, with a tentative D call TRBD2 (6 bases). Germline V gene data show CDR1 as LNHNV and CDR2 as YYDKDF (reference sequence). Trimming left V 0 bases short and J 7 bases short, with 12 bases between. The CDR3 is made up of 14 amino acids. The CDR3 DNA reads TGTGCCACCAGCAGAGATCTGGAGGGTAGGACCCAGTACTTC. It translates to CATSRDLEGRTQYF.

The chain combines TRBV2 with TRBJ1-5; TRBD1 agrees at 7 bases. This CDR3 comprises 13 residues. The V segment lost 7 bases and the J segment 2 bases; nucleotides outside the gene matches: 2. Germline-derived CDR1 and CDR2 are SNHLY and FYNNEI. Here the CDR3 DNA reads TGTGCCAGCAATGGACAGGGCAATCAGCCCCAGCATTTT. Its protein is CASNGQGNQPQHF.

J is TRBJ1-2 and V is TRBV5-1, with D uncertain. The germline gives CDR1 SGHRS, CDR2 YFSETQ. The length of the CDR3 is 13 residues. Trimming pared 0 bases from V and 7 bases from J, leaving 10 bases between. CDR3: CASSLDPSGGYTF. CDR3 nucleotide sequence: TGCGCCAGCAGCTTGGACCCTAGTGGTGGCTACACCTTC.

The gene calls are TRBV5-5 and TRBJ1-5; maybe TRBD1 (5 bases). The CDR3 covers 17 residues. Trimming stripped 1 base from V and 6 bases from J, with 20 bases between. From germline, CDR1 is SGHKS and CDR2 YYEKEE (reference sequence). The CDR3, as DNA: TGTGCCAGCAGCTTGTTTGATTTAGGTCAGGGCAGTCAGCCCCAGCATTTT. Its translation is CASSLFDLGQGSQPQHF.

The V call is TRBV6-5, the J call TRBJ1-2; TRBD1 matches 7 bases. CDR1 is MNHEY and CDR2 is SVGAGI in the germline V gene. This CDR3 has 11 residues. The V gene end was trimmed by 7 bases and the J gene end by 8 bases; junction bases not matched to a gene: 4. CDR3 sequence reads: CASKLDRGYTF. CDR3 nucleotide sequence: TGTGCCAGCAAATTGGACAGGGGCTACACCTTC.

This sequence joins TRBV5-1 and TRBJ2-3; 8 nucleotides align to TRBD2. This CDR3 spans 16 amino acids. The V gene's germline CDR1 is SGHRS and CDR2 YFSETQ. V gave up 2 bases and J gave up 4 bases; unmatched junction bases: 9. The CDR3 bases are TGCGCCAGCAGCTTTTCCCGGGGGGGCGGTGCAGATACGCAGTATTTT. It specifies CASSFSRGGGADTQYF.

The V call is TRBV28, the J call TRBJ1-1; D possibly corresponds to TRBD1 (6 bases). Germline V CDR1 and CDR2: MDHEN, SYDVKM. V lost 6 bases and J lost 4, with 9 bases in between. This CDR3 contains 12 residues. In nucleotides, the CDR3 is TGTGCCAGCAGGGGGGCGGGCACTGAAGCTTTCTTT. Amino acids: CASRGAGTEAFF.

The V call is TRBV6-5, the J call TRBJ2-6; D is possibly TRBD2 (5 bases). The CDR3 length is 16 residues. The V end lost 2 bases, the J end lost 4 bases, and 12 bases lay between the germline ends. The germline V gene encodes CDR1 MNHEY and CDR2 SVGAGI. CDR3 region: CASSYGRELGANVLTF. In DNA form, the CDR3 reads TGTGCCAGCAGTTACGGTAGGGAGCTAGGGGCCAACGTCCTGACTTTC.

The chain is built from TRBV5-1 and TRBJ1-4, with D possibly being TRBD1 (6 bases). The CDR3 consists of 15 residues. The V gene's germline CDR1 is SGHRS and CDR2 YFSETQ. The V and J ends lost 4 bases and 7 bases respectively, with 17 bases between them. The CDR3 region is CASSLMGAGGEKLFF. The CDR3 nucleotides are TGCGCCAGCAGCCTGATGGGGGCGGGAGGTGAAAAACTGTTTTTT.

The CDR3 spells CASSSGTGGNYGYTF. In DNA form, the CDR3 reads TGTGCCAGCAGCTCCGGGACAGGGGGAAACTATGGCTACACCTTC. This chain links TRBV6-5 with TRBJ1-2, with 11 bases fitting TRBD1. CDR3 length: 15 amino acids. With 6 bases clipped from V and 2 bases from J, the junction kept 5 bases outside the gene matches. Germline V gene data show CDR1 as MNHEY and CDR2 as SVGAGI.

The rearrangement links TRBV6-5 to TRBJ2-3, with a weak D call TRBD2 (6 bases). The V and J ends lost 3 bases and 2 bases respectively, with 12 bases between them. Germline-derived CDR1 and CDR2 are MNHEY and SVGAGI. The CDR3 spans 15 residues. The CDR3 sequence: CASSYERGSTDTQYF. The CDR3 DNA reads as TGTGCCAGCAGTTATGAACGGGGGTCCACAGATACGCAGTATTTT.

This sequence joins TRBV15 and TRBJ1-5; maybe TRBD1 (6 bases). CDR1 LNHNV and CDR2 YYDKDF come from the germline V gene (reference sequence). Trimming left V 0 bases short and J 4 bases short, with 13 bases between. This CDR3 comprises 16 residues. In DNA, the CDR3 is TGTGCCACCAGCAGAGATCGAGACAGGTCAAATCAGCCCCAGCATTTT. Encoded protein: CATSRDRDRSNQPQHF.